What follows are 5 T cell receptor beta chains derived from one specimen sequenced in a study of T-cell memory formation after mild COVID-19. TCRdb independently ran MiXCR on the 5' RACE reads; one entry per CDR3 protein. The sample yields about 400,000 distinct CDR3 sequences, around a quarter seen once. The sample was PBMCs or a T cell subset sorted from them (not recorded which). These receptors all come from an adult woman who had mild COVID-19 (a few samples of this study predate the infection). Cell type and time point are not known.

This clonotype was seen a few times. CDR3 DNA sequence: TGTGCCACCAGCAGAGATATGGCAGGGGGTATAGAGACCCAGTACTTC. This sequence encodes CATSRDMAGGIETQYF. The chain joins TRBV15 to TRBJ2-5; 7 bases match TRBD1. There are 16 residues in the CDR3. V trimming: 0 bases; J trimming: 4 bases; junction bases outside the gene matches: 8. The germline CDR1 and CDR2 sequences are LNHNV and YYDKDF (reference sequence).

A few counts support this clonotype. This chain uses TRBV5-1 with TRBJ2-3; D call uncertain. The V gene lost 0 bases and the J gene lost 0 bases, with 11 bases spanning the gap. Per the germline V gene, CDR1 is SGHRS and CDR2 is YFSETQ. There are 16 residues in the CDR3. The CDR3 DNA reads as TGCGCCAGCAGCTTGGTGTCGGTCCGTAGCACAGATACGCAGTATTTT. This sequence encodes CASSLVSVRSTDTQYF.

The chain is built from TRBV5-1 and TRBJ1-2, with a tentative D call TRBD1 (6 bases). CDR3 length: 16 residues. The germline V gene encodes CDR1 SGHRS and CDR2 YFSETQ. V lost 1 base and J 0 bases, leaving 13 bases between the germline ends. The CDR3 DNA reads TGCGCCAGCAGCTTGATTTCAGGGGTCCCTAACTATGGCTACACCTTC. It yields the protein CASSLISGVPNYGYTF. Full variable domain (missing parts from reference TRBV5-1 and TRBJ1-2): KAGVTQTPRYLIKTRGQQVTLSCSPISGHRSVSWYQQTPGQGLQFLFEYFSETQRNKGNFPGRFSGRQFSNSRSEMNVSTLELGDSALYLCASSLISGVPNYGYTFGSGTRLTVV.

This clonotype has more than one count but fewer than ten. The chain combines TRBV12-3 or TRBV12-4 with TRBJ1-1; D not resolved. Trimming shortened V by 6 bases and J by 1 base, and 15 bases separated the two germline ends. This CDR3 is built from 15 residues. CDR3 sequence reads: CASSPSVQTNTEAFF. CDR3 bases: TGTGCCAGCAGCCCTTCGGTACAGACGAACACTGAAGCTTTCTTT.

V is TRBV5-1 and J is TRBJ1-3; 7 nucleotides align to TRBD1. The germline V gene encodes CDR1 SGHRS and CDR2 YFSETQ. The CDR3 runs 14 residues. V shed 4 bases, J shed 3 bases, and the junction held 4 bases outside the gene matches. The CDR3 DNA sequence: TGCGCCAGCAGCGTGGGGGACAGTGGAAACACCATATATTTT. Its translation is CASSVGDSGNTIYF.